Below, one T cell receptor (beta chain) is given with its context. This clone's antigen is unknown. At one end the junction does not follow the germline gene, possibly because of a read error. These data come from a study of tumor-infiltrating lymphocytes in localized non-small cell lung cancer (dated by TCRdb to about 2021). The study in broad terms: The cohort included patients whose samples were collected after neoadjuvant chemotherapy, as well as both smokers and never-smokers and several histologies. From each patient came resected tumor tissue plus uninvolved lung tissue from that same patient, and the uninvolved lung tissue was described as non-adjacent to the tumor. Flow cytometry, multiplex immunofluorescence, RNA-seq, exome sequencing and proteomics were applied to the same patients as TCR sequencing, which was one of several integrated assays. The overall ICON cohort comprised over 120 surgical patients with localized non-small cell lung cancer whose tumors were resected. A total of 45 to 65 patients were included in the paired tumor versus uninvolved lung comparison of immunoSEQ T-cell fraction.

The T-cell fraction in tumor and uninvolved lung tissue was obtained from TCR sequencing using the immunoSEQ assay. On the study's bioinformatics: For survival analysis, patients were divided into high (upper tertile) and low (lower two tertiles) T-cell fraction groups, which were compared by log-rank test. Paired tumor versus uninvolved lung differences in T-cell fraction were tested with a signed-rank test. Imported from immuneACCESS, the table was reduced by TCRdb to in-frame sequences with V and J called. These copies leave out some clones; in studies compared against another copy, an unresolved V gene accounts for under half, and the cause of the remainder is not known. The V and J calls and clone size were taken over from that table, and D and trimming were inferred from the DNA. Present in this sample are around 18,000 clones, roughly 43% of which were seen just once. Jointly, the top ten make up about 16% of the sample.

Results the study describes overall, beyond this receptor: Tumor T-cell fraction from TCR sequencing was not associated with recurrence-free survival (p = 0.61). The TCR-derived T-cell fraction showed no difference between the flow cytometry-defined immunotypes IM1 (good prognosis) and IM2 (poor prognosis). Assay coverage varied across patients depending on available tissue quantity, so only a subset of the cohort had TCR sequencing. Because different pieces of the same tissue were used for different assays, technical variation could not be separated from intratumor heterogeneity. Higher T cell infiltration in tumors than in uninvolved lung tissue was supported by TCRbeta sequencing, consistent with immunofluorescence CD3 counts.

ICON enrollment began in April 2016, and the last patient was enrolled in late 2018. Fresh tumor and matched uninvolved tissue for in-depth immune analyses, including TCR sequencing, were collected from a subcohort of 65 to 80 patients. DNA isolated from bulk tissue, without cell sorting, was used for TCR sequencing. The sequencing sample was made of lung tumor tissue. The receptor was isolated from a human donor with non-small cell lung cancer.

The sequenced DNA: TGTGCCAGTAGTATGTGGACAGCCAACAGCGGGGAGCTGTTTTTT. Its coded protein is CASSMWTANSGELFF. This chain joins TRBV19 to TRBJ2-2; a weak D assignment points to TRBD1 (6 bases agree). The germline V gene (reference sequence) gives CDR1 as LNHDA and CDR2 as SQIVND. The CDR3 sequence holds 15 residues, the cysteine and phenylalanine included. The read is trimmed to its CDR3 DNA, 45 bases read in frame from base 1.